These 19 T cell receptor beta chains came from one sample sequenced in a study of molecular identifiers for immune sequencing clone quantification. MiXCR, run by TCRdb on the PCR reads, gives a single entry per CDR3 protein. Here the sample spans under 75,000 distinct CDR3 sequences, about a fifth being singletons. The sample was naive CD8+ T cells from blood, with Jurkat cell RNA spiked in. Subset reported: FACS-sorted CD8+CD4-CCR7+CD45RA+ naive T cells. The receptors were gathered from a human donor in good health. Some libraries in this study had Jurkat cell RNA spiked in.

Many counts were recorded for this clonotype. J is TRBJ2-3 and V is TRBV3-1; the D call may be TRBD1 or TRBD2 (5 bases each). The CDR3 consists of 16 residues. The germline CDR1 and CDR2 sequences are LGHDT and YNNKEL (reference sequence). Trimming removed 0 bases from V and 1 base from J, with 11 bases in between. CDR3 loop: CASSQDIRDRTDTQYF. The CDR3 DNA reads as TGTGCCAGCAGCCAAGATATCCGGGACCGCACAGATACGCAGTATTTT.

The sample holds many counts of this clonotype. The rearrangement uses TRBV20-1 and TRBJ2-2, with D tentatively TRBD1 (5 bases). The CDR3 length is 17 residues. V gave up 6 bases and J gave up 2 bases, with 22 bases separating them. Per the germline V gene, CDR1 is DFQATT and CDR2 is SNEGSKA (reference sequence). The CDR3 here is CSAPRRGATINTGELFF. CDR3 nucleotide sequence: TGCAGTGCCCCACGACGTGGGGCGACAATCAACACCGGGGAGCTGTTTTTT.

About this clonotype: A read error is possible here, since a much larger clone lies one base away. The CDR3 protein is CASSVDNEETQYF. For the CDR3, the DNA is TGTGCCAGCAGCGTGGACAACGAAGAGACCCAGTACTTC. The rearrangement uses TRBV9 and TRBJ2-5, with D perhaps matching TRBD1 (5 bases). V lost 2 bases and J 3 bases, leaving 8 bases between the germline ends. Germline V lookup: CDR1 SGDLS, CDR2 YYNGEE. The CDR3 runs 13 residues.

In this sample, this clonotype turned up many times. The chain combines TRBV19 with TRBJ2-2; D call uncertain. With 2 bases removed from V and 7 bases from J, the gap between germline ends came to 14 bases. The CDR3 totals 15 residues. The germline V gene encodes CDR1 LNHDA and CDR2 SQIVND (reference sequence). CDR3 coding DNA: TGTGCCAGTAGTATAAGGCCGACCTTATACGGGGAGCTGTTTTTT. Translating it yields CASSIRPTLYGELFF.

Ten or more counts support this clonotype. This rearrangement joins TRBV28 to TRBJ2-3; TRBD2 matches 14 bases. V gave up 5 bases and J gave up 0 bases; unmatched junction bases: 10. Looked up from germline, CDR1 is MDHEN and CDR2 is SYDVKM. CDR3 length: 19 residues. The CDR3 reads CASSDPGTSGSQSTDTQYF. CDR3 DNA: TGTGCCAGCAGTGACCCCGGGACTAGCGGGAGTCAGAGCACAGATACGCAGTATTTT. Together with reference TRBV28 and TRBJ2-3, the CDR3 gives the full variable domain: DVKVTQSSRYLVKRTGEKVFLECVQDMDHENMFWYRQDPGLGLRLIYFSYDVKMKEKGDIPEGYSVSREKKERFSLILESASTNQTSMYLCASSDPGTSGSQSTDTQYFGPGTRLTVL.

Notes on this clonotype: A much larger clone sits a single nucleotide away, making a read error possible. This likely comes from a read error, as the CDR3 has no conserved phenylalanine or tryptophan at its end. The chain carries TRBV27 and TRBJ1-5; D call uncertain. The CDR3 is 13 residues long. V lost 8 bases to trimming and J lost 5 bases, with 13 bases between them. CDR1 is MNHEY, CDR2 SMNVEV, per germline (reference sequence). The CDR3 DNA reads TGTGCCAGCGGAATCAGGTACGATCAGCCCCAGCATCTT. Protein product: CASGIRYDQPQHL.

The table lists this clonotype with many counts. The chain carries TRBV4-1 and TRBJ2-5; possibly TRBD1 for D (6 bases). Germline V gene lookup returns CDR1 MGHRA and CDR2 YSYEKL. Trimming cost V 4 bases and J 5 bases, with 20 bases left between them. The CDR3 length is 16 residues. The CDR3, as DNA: TGCGCCAGCAGCCCAAAACAGGGTTGGGAGCGGGAGACCCAGTACTTC. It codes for CASSPKQGWERETQYF.

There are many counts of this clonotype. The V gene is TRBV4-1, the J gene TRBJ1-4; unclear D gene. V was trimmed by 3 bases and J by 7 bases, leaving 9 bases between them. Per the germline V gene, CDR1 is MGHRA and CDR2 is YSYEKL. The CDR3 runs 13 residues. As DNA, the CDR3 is TGCGCCAGCAGCCACATGAGGTCTGAAAAACTGTTTTTT. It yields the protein CASSHMRSEKLFF.

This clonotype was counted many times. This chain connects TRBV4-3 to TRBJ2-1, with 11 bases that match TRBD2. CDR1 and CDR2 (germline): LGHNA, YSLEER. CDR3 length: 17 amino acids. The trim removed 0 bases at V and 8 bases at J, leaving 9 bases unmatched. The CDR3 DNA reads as TGCGCCAGCAGCCAAGATTCGACTAGCGGGATCGCATATGAGCAGTTCTTC. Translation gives CASSQDSTSGIAYEQFF.

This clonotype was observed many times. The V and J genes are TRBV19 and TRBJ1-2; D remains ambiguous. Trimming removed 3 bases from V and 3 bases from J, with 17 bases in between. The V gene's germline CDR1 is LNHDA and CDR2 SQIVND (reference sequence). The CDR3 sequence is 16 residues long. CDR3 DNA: TGTGCCAGTAGTATGAAGAGAGGTCCACGCGACTATGGCTACACCTTC. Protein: CASSMKRGPRDYGYTF. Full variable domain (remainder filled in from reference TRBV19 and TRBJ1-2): DGGITQSPKYLFRKEGQNVTLSCEQNLNHDAMYWYRQDPGQGLRLIYYSQIVNDFQKGDIAEGYSVSREKKESFPLTVTSAQKNPTAFYLCASSMKRGPRDYGYTFGSGTRLTVV.

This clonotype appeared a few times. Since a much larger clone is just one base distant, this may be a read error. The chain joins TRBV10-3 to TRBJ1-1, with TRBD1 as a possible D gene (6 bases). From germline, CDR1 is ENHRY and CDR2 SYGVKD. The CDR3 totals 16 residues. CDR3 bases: TGTGCCTTCAGTGAGTCGTCGGCAGGGAGGGGGTCTGAAGCTTTCTTT. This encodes CAFSESSAGRGSEAFF.

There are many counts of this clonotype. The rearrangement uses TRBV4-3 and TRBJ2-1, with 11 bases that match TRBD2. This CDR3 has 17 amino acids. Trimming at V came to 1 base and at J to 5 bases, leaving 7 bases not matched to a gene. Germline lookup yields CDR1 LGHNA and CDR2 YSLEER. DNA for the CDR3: TGCGCCAGCAGCCAAGCTCCGGGACTAGCGGAAAACAATGAGCAGTTCTTC. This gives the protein CASSQAPGLAENNEQFF.

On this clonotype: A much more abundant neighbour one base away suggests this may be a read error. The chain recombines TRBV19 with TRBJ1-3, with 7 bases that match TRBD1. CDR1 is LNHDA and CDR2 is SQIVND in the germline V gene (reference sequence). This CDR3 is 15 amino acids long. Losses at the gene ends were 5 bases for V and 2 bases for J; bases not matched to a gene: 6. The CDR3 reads CASSFDRAPGNTIYF. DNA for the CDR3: TGTGCCAGTAGTTTCGACAGGGCTCCTGGAAACACCATATATTTT.

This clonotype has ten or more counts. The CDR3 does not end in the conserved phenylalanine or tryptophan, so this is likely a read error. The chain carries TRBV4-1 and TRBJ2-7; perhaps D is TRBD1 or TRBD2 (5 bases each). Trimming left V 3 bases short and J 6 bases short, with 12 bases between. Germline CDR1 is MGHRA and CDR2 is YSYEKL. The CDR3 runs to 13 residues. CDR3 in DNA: TGCGCCAGCAGCCAGGGACCTGCGGGCGAGCAGTACTTA. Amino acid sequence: CASSQGPAGEQYL.

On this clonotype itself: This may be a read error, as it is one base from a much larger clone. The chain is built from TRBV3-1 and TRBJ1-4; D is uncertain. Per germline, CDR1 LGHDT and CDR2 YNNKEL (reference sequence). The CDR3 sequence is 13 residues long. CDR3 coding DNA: TGTGCCAGCAGCCAAGACAATAATGAAAAACTGATTTTT. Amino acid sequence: CASSQDNNEKLIF.

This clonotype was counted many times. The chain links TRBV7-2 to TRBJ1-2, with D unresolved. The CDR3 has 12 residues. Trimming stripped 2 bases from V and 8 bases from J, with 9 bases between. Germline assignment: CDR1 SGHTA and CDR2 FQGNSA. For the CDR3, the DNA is TGTGCCAGCAGCTTAAGTTGGTCGGGCTACACCTTC. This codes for CASSLSWSGYTF.

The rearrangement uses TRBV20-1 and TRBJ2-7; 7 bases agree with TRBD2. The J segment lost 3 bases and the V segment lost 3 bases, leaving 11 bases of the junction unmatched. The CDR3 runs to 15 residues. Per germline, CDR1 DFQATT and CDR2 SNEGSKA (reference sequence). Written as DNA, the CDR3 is TGCAGTGCTAGTTTTCCAGCGGGACTACTCTACGAGCAGTACTTC. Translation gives CSASFPAGLLYEQYF.

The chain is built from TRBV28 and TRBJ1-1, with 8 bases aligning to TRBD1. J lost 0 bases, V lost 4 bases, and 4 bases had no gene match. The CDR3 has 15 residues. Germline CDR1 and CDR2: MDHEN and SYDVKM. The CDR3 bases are TGTGCCAGCAGTTCGGACAGGGAATTGAACACTGAAGCTTTCTTT. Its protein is CASSSDRELNTEAFF.

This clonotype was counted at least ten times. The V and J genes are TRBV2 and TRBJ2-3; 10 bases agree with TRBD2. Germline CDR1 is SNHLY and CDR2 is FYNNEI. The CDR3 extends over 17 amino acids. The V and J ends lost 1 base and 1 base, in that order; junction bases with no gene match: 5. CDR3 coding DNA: TGTGCCAGCAGTGAAGTCCTTACTAGCGGGGGCACAGATACGCAGTATTTT. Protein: CASSEVLTSGGTDTQYF.